This record looks at one T cell receptor (beta chain) sequence and its context. The antigen is not known. The ends were cut back, 4 bases at V and 0 bases at J, with 12 bases in the middle. Germline CDR1 reads KGHSH; CDR2 reads LQKENI. The CDR3 runs 15 residues. These data originate in a study of cytomegalovirus exposure and HLA in healthy donors. The PCR made use of 60 Vbeta and 13 Jbeta primers. The table came from immunoSEQ multiplex PCR; TCRdb's copy has only in-frame clones and leaves some out. This repertoire shows around 72,000 clones, 65% to 70% found once; its top ten account for less than 25%. Study-level points and caveats: Previous analysis showed most TCR beta V segments were productive about 87% or about 30% of the time. V- and J-gene trimming in TCR beta was tied to a missense DCLRE1C variant by an analysis performed later. Reportedly, TCR beta sequences accurately predicted HLA-A and HLA-B alleles in most subjects. TCR beta chains numbering more than 150 were designated cytomegalovirus-associated.

The chain carries TRBV18 and TRBJ1-1, with D unresolved. The receptor's source is a man aged 40-50 years in good health and CMV-seropositive. Sequences were obtained from PBMCs. The chain's CDR3 is CASSLDGEVNTEAFF. CDR3 sequence (DNA): TGTGCCAGCTCACTAGATGGGGAGGTGAACACTGAAGCTTTCTTT.